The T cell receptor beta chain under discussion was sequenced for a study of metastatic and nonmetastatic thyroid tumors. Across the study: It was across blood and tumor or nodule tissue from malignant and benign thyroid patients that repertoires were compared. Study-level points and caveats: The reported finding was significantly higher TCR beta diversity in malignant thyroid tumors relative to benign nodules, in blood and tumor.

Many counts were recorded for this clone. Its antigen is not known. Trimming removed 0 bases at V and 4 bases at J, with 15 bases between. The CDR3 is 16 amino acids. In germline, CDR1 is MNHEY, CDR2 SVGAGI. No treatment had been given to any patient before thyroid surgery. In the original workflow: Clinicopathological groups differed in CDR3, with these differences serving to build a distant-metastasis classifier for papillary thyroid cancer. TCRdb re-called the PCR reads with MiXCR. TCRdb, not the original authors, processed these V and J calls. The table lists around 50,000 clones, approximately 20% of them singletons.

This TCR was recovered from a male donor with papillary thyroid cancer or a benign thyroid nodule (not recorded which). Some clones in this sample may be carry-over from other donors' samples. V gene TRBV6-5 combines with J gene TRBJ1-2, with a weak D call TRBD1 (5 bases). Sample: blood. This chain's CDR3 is CASSYSTQGAFYGYTF. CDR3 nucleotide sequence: TGTGCCAGCAGTTACTCGACGCAGGGAGCCTTCTATGGCTACACCTTC.